This T cell receptor (beta chain) was sequenced in a study of blood T cell repertoires in COVID-19. Overall study: The United States, Italy and Spain were the sources of the acute and convalescent COVID-19 samples.

This CDR3 has 15 residues. Trimming cost V 4 bases and J 8 bases, with 21 bases left between them. Germline V gene sequence: CDR1 SGHDT, CDR2 YYEEEE. Assay: immunoSEQ multiplex PCR; the TCRdb copy retains only in-frame clones and omits some. The table lists under 200,000 clones, roughly 88% of them singletons. This receptor was identified in a woman of 80 years or more with active or convalescent COVID-19. Sequenced: peripheral blood. The chain has TRBV5-6 and TRBJ1-2; tentatively, D is TRBD1 (6 bases). The CDR3 here is CASSPRTVHPSGYTF. The CDR3 nucleotides are TGTGCCAGCAGCCCGAGGACAGTCCACCCCTCGGGCTACACCTTC.